This note documents a single T cell receptor beta chain sequence. Using immunoSEQ multiplex PCR, the repertoire was profiled, and TCRdb retains in-frame clones only, with some absent. The data show 270,000 or so clones, roughly nine tenths seen once. The data derive from a study of blood T cell repertoires in COVID-19. After removal of 3 bases from V and 1 base from J, the junction contained 3 bases not matched to a gene. Germline V CDR1 and CDR2: SGHRS, YFSETQ. The CDR3 loop spans 15 amino acids. The receptor was derived from a woman aged 30 to 39 with COVID-19, enrolled during active disease. The chain uses TRBV5-1 and TRBJ2-2, with 7 bases that match TRBD1. Sequencing was done on a sample of peripheral blood. CDR3 bases: TGCGCCAGCAGCTGGGGACAGATGAACACCGGGGAGCTGTTTTTT. Amino acids: CASSWGQMNTGELFF.